This T cell receptor (beta chain) originates from a study of blood T cell repertoires in COVID-19. Study in general: Samples representing acute and convalescent COVID-19 were sourced from the United States, Italy and Spain. PBMCs, B-cell-depleted T cells, or T cells provided the cDNA or gDNA that made up the material.

This clone came up a few times. This same CDR3 is encoded by further DNA sequences in the sample. The germline V gene has CDR1 MNHEY and CDR2 SVGAGI. V gave up 0 bases and J gave up 5 bases; unmatched junction bases: 0. The CDR3 runs to 15 residues. Original processing notes: How many nucleated cells were present was estimated from reference gene primer amplification. Clones were sequenced by immunoSEQ multiplex PCR, and TCRdb holds only the in-frame ones, with some missing. D and trimming come from the DNA, and the V and J calls and clone size come from that table. The sample lists about 220,000 clones; 70% to 90% were seen once.

The receptor's source is a man aged 50 to 59 who had recovered from COVID-19. What was sequenced was peripheral blood. The rearrangement uses TRBV6-5 and TRBJ2-1; 11 nucleotides agree with TRBD2. DNA for the CDR3: TGTGCCAGCAGTTACTCGACTAGCGGGAACAATGAGCAGTTCTTC. Encoded protein: CASSYSTSGNNEQFF.